Given below is one TCR beta chain in context. The antigen is not known. The entry originates in a study of T cells expressing NK-cell markers. About the study: Underlying the TCR beta repertoires were sorted CD3+CD56+NKG2C+, CD3+CD56+NKG2C- and CD3+CD56-NKG2C+ T cells. Study observations and caveats: Top CD8+ clonotypes included the dominant CD3+CD56+NKG2C+ clonotypes in several donors. HCMV specificity of the expanded NKG2C+ T cell clones was not established.

5'RACE template switching with UMIs produced the TCR beta cDNA. TCRdb re-called the 5' RACE reads and shows each CDR3 protein once, DNA omitted. The sample data list 150,000 to 180,000 distinct CDR3 sequences. Per the germline V gene, CDR1 is SGHTA and CDR2 is FQGTGA. The CDR3 extends over 20 amino acids. The TCR comes from a woman aged 45-65 years in good health. Sequences were obtained from blood T cells: a sorted CD56 or NKG2C T cell subset, CD4+ or CD8+ T cells, or bulk PBMC T cells (not recorded which). This chain uses TRBV7-3 with TRBJ2-1; without DNA, the TCRdb call of TRBD2 cannot be checked. This chain's CDR3 is CASSSTRGLAGEGSYNEQFF.